The sequence of this T cell receptor (beta chain) was determined in a study of blood T cell repertoires in COVID-19. In the authors' workflow: Researchers report that nucleated cell counts were estimated from reference gene primer amplification. Sequencing used immunoSEQ multiplex PCR; TCRdb keeps in-frame clones, though not all of them. The DNA gave D and trimming, while V, J and clone size come from that table. The sample lists roughly 150,000 clones; 81% were seen once. Participant ages covered roughly 18 to 90 years across about 22 US areas. This clone showed up just a few times. The CDR3 is 14 residues long. Trimming shortened V by 3 bases and J by 0 bases, and 9 bases separated the two germline ends. Germline assignment: CDR1 LGHNT and CDR2 FRNRAP.

This receptor was identified in a woman in her 40s with acute COVID-19. V gene TRBV12-5 combines with J gene TRBJ2-7, with a weak D call TRBD1 (5 bases). The specimen was PBMCs or T cells enriched from blood (not recorded which). The CDR3 sequence is CASGLATVSYEQYF. DNA for the CDR3: TGTGCTAGTGGTTTAGCGACAGTCTCCTACGAGCAGTACTTC.